Listed here are 9 T cell receptor beta chains from one sample, sequenced in a study of OX40 agonist ivuxolimab in advanced cancers. Generated by immunoSEQ multiplex PCR, the TCRdb table keeps only in-frame clones and is missing some. The sample contains 70,000 to 75,000 clones, approximately 80% of which appear only once. This material consisted of CD4+ or CD8+ T cells sorted from blood, taken in a trial of the OX40 agonist ivuxolimab. The receptors derive from an adult with an advanced solid tumor such as melanoma, head and neck, liver or kidney cancer.

The V call is TRBV7-6, the J call TRBJ1-1; no firm D call. Trimming took off 5 bases at V and 2 bases at J, with 9 bases between the two ends. CDR3 length: 13 residues. Germline V gene sequence: CDR1 SGHVS, CDR2 FNYEAQ. DNA of the CDR3: TGTGCCAGCAGCCGTTCGGTCAACACTGAAGCTTTCTTT. Encoded protein: CASSRSVNTEAFF.

The gene calls are TRBV5-1 and TRBJ1-2; D call uncertain. V was pared by 4 bases and J by 0 bases, with 7 bases between. The germline V gene has CDR1 SGHRS and CDR2 YFSETQ. CDR3 length: 13 amino acids. The CDR3 DNA is TGCGCCAGCAGCCCCGATTCTAACTATGGCTACACCTTC. Protein product: CASSPDSNYGYTF.

This sequence joins TRBV11-2 and TRBJ2-2; the match to TRBD2 covers 10 bases. Trimming took 11 bases from V and 2 from J; bases not matched to a gene: 5. The length of the CDR3 is 14 residues. In germline, CDR1 is SGHAT, CDR2 FQNNGV. CDR3 DNA: TGTGCCTTTAAGCGGGGGGGAAACACCGGGGAGCTGTTTTTT. Residues: CAFKRGGNTGELFF.

CDR3 in amino acids: CASTPFGTYNEQFF. CDR3 nucleotide sequence: TGTGCCAGCACCCCCTTCGGAACCTACAATGAGCAGTTCTTC. V is TRBV27 and J is TRBJ2-1; D call uncertain. The CDR3 contains 14 residues. Germline loops: CDR1 MNHEY, CDR2 SMNVEV (reference sequence). V was clipped by 7 bases and J by 2 bases, with 12 bases between them.

The genes are TRBV18 and TRBJ1-5; D is uncertain. Trimming removed 3 bases at V and 6 bases at J, with 12 bases between. The V gene's germline CDR1 is KGHSH and CDR2 LQKENI. CDR3 length: 14 amino acids. The CDR3 region is CASSPTQEGQPQHF. In nucleotides, the CDR3 is TGTGCCAGCTCACCTACCCAGGAGGGTCAGCCCCAGCATTTT.

The DNA for the CDR3 is TGTGCCAGCAGCAGGCTCCACAGGGAGGGGACTGAAGCTTTCTTT. Protein: CASSRLHREGTEAFF. The chain carries TRBV21-1 and TRBJ1-1. TRBV21-1 is a listed pseudogene. The CDR3 is made up of 15 amino acids.

The chain couples TRBV7-2 to TRBJ1-3; no definite D call. CDR1 is SGHTA and CDR2 is FQGNSA in the germline V gene. There are 13 residues in the CDR3. V was trimmed by 8 bases and J by 0 bases, leaving 8 bases between them. As DNA, the CDR3 is TGTGCCAGCGGCCTCGCCTCTGGAAACACCATATATTTT. Protein product: CASGLASGNTIYF.

This clone came up once. This sequence joins TRBV2 and TRBJ2-3, with D possibly called TRBD1 or TRBD2 (6 bases each). CDR3 length: 14 residues. Trimming pared 9 bases from V and 1 base from J, leaving 14 bases between. CDR1 and CDR2 from the germline V gene are SNHLY and FYNNEI. The CDR3, as DNA: TGTGCCAGTATAGCGAGGGGGGGCACAGATACGCAGTATTTT. Translation gives CASIARGGTDTQYF.

This clone showed up just once. CDR3 DNA: TGTGCCAGCCTCCGGGACAGTCACACCGGGGAGCTGTTTTTT. Translation: CASLRDSHTGELFF. The gene calls are TRBV16 and TRBJ2-2; 7 nucleotides align to TRBD1. The V and J ends lost 8 bases and 3 bases, in that order; junction bases with no gene match: 6. Germline V gene lookup returns CDR1 KGHSY and CDR2 FQNENV. The CDR3 sequence is 14 residues long.